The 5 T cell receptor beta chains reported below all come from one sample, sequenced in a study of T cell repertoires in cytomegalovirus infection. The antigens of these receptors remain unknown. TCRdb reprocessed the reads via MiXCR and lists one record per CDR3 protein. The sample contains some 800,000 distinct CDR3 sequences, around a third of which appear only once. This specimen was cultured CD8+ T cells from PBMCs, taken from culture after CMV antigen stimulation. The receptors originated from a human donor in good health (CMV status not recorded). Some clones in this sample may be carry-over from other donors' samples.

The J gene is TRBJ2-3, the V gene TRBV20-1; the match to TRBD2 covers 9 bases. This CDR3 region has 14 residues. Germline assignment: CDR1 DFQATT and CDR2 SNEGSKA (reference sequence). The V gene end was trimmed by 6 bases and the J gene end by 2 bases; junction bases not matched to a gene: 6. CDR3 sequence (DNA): TGCAGTGCAACTTTAGCGGGGGACACAGATACGCAGTATTTT. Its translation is CSATLAGDTDTQYF.

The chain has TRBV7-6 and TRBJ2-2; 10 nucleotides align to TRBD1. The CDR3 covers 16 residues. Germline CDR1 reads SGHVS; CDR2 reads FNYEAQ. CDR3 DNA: TGTGTTAGCAGTCGGAGACAGGGGGCTTTTACCGGGGAGCTGTTTTTT. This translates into CVSSRRQGAFTGELFF. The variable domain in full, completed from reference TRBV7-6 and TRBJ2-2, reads GAGVSQSPRYKVTKRGQDVALRCDPISGHVSLYWYRQALGQGPEFLTYFNYEAQQDKSGLPNDRFSAERPEGSISTLTIQRTEQRDSAMYRCVSSRRQGAFTGELFFGEGSRLTVL.

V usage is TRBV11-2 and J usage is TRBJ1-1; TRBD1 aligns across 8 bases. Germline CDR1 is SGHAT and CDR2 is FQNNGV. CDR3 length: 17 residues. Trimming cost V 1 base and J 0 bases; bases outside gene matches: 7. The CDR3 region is CASSLGTGTKMNTEAFF. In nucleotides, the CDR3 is TGTGCCAGCAGCTTAGGGACAGGGACTAAAATGAACACTGAAGCTTTCTTT.

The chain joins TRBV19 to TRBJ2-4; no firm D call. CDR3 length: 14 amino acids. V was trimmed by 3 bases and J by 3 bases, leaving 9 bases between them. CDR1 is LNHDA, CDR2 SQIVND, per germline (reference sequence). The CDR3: CASSIRADKNIQYF. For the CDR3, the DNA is TGTGCCAGTAGTATTAGGGCAGACAAAAACATTCAGTACTTC.

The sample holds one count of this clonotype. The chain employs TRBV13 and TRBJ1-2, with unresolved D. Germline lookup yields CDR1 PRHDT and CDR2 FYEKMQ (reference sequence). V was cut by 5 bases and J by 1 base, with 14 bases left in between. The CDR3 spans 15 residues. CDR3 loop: CASSGSERSNYGYTF. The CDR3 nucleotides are TGTGCCAGCAGCGGGTCCGAAAGGAGTAACTATGGCTACACCTTC. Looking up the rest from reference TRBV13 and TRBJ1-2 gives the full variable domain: AAGVIQSPRHLIKEKRETATLKCYPIPRHDTVYWYQQGPGQDPQFLISFYEKMQSDKGSIPDRFSAQQFSDYHSELNMSSLELGDSALYFCASSGSERSNYGYTFGSGTRLTVV.